What follows are 18 T cell receptor beta chains derived from one specimen sequenced in a study of control samples from healthy donors and cancer patients. Repertoires were generated with immunoSEQ multiplex PCR, while TCRdb's copy carries only in-frame clones and drops some. The sample includes approximately 120,000 clones, more than 85% of them seen just once. Sequencing was carried out using blood. The receptors shown here come from a woman aged 50 to 60 in good health.

The CDR3 is CASSVGSRDYEQYF. CDR3 bases: TGTGCCAGCAGCGTTGGAAGTAGAGACTACGAGCAGTACTTC. The chain carries TRBV9 and TRBJ2-7, with D unclear. Germline-derived CDR1 and CDR2 are SGDLS and YYNGEE. Trimming cost V 2 bases and J 3 bases, with 12 bases left between them. This CDR3 contains 14 residues.

The chain has TRBV15 and TRBJ2-1; D assignment may be TRBD1 or TRBD2 (5 bases each). CDR1 LNHNV and CDR2 YYDKDF come from the germline V gene (reference sequence). V lost 5 bases and J lost 5, with 19 bases in between. This CDR3 is built from 16 residues. The CDR3 DNA reads as TGTGCCACCAGCGGCACAGGTAGCTTGGGGGACAATGAGCAGTTCTTC. Its translation is CATSGTGSLGDNEQFF. The full variable domain, in which reference TRBV15 and TRBJ2-1 provide the parts outside the CDR3, is DAMVIQNPRYQVTQFGKPVTLSCSQTLNHNVMYWYQQKSSQAPKLLFHYYDKDFNNEADTPDNFQSRRPNTSFCFLDIRSPGLGDTAMYLCATSGTGSLGDNEQFFGPGTRLTVL.

The rearrangement links TRBV28 to TRBJ2-7; D possibly corresponds to TRBD1 (6 bases). The CDR3 is 15 amino acids. V lost 6 bases, J lost 2 bases, and 17 bases lay in between. CDR1 is MDHEN and CDR2 is SYDVKM in the germline V gene. In nucleotides, the CDR3 is TGTGCCAGCAGCCCTCCCCTAACAGGGCCCTACGAGCAGTACGTC. This encodes CASSPPLTGPYEQYV.

The chain employs TRBV5-1 and TRBJ1-1; D is perhaps TRBD1 (6 bases). Trimming removed 5 bases at V and 1 base at J, with 9 bases between. Germline V gives CDR1 SGHRS, CDR2 YFSETQ. This CDR3 is 13 amino acids long. The CDR3 coding sequence is TGCGCCAGCAGACTGGACAGGAACACTGAAGCTTTCTTT. Translated, it gives CASRLDRNTEAFF.

The chain uses TRBV5-1 and TRBJ2-1; possibly TRBD2 for D (7 bases). Germline lookup yields CDR1 SGHRS and CDR2 YFSETQ. This CDR3 has 14 amino acids. Between the trimmed V and J ends, which lost 7 bases and 8 bases, there was a span of 19 bases. The DNA of the CDR3 is TGCGCCAGCGGGCGAGGGGGGGAGATAGATGAGCAGTTCTTC. It encodes CASGRGGEIDEQFF.

The genes are TRBV6-2 or TRBV6-3 and TRBJ2-3; D may be TRBD1 (6 bases). V was trimmed by 6 bases and J by 0 bases, leaving 13 bases between them. Per the germline V gene, CDR1 is MNHEY and CDR2 is SVGEGT. The CDR3 runs to 15 residues. The CDR3 reads CASSPQDSSTDTQYF. CDR3 DNA: TGTGCCAGCAGCCCCCAGGACAGTAGCACAGATACGCAGTATTTT.

The V call is TRBV30, the J call TRBJ2-3, with 14 bases identical to TRBD2. V trimming: 1 base; J trimming: 3 bases; junction bases outside the gene matches: 12. CDR1 and CDR2 from the germline V gene are GTSNPN and SVGIG (reference sequence). This CDR3 spans 19 amino acids. The CDR3 coding sequence is TGTGCCTGGAGTGCGGTTCGGACTAGCGGGAGGAGGGGGACAGATACGCAGTATTTT. It is translated as CAWSAVRTSGRRGTDTQYF.

The chain couples TRBV6-6 to TRBJ2-5; no definite D call. Germline lookup yields CDR1 MNHNY and CDR2 SVGAGI (reference sequence). CDR3 length equals 16 residues. V was trimmed by 0 bases and J by 1 base, leaving 12 bases between them. Here the CDR3 DNA reads TGTGCCAGCAGTTACTCAATTTATCCCGGCCAAGAGACCCAGTACTTC. Amino acids: CASSYSIYPGQETQYF.

The V and J genes are TRBV4-1 and TRBJ1-1; 8 bases map to TRBD1. Germline assignment: CDR1 MGHRA and CDR2 YSYEKL. Trimming removed 0 bases from V and 1 base from J; junction bases left unmatched: 4. The CDR3 length is 16 residues. CDR3 loop: CASSQDKGTGNTEAFF. In DNA form, the CDR3 reads TGCGCCAGCAGCCAAGATAAAGGGACAGGGAACACTGAAGCTTTCTTT.

CDR3 bases: TGTGCCAGCAGCTTACAGGGCACCGCCTCGCGCGAGCAGTACTTC. Amino acids: CASSLQGTASREQYF. This chain joins TRBV5-6 and TRBJ2-7; D possibly corresponds to TRBD1 (6 bases). V lost 2 bases and J lost 6, with 18 bases in between. This CDR3 is built from 15 residues. In germline, CDR1 is SGHDT, CDR2 YYEEEE.

CDR3 region: CASSELSGPSYEQYF. CDR3 DNA sequence: TGTGCCAGCAGTGAATTAAGCGGGCCCTCCTACGAGCAGTACTTC. V gene TRBV25-1 combines with J gene TRBJ2-7; TRBD2 might be the D (6 bases). The V and J ends lost 1 base and 0 bases respectively, with 10 bases between them. This CDR3 is 15 amino acids long. Germline V gene sequence: CDR1 MGHDK, CDR2 SYGVNS.

A single count supports this clone. The rearrangement uses TRBV5-6 and TRBJ2-5; D unresolved. Trimming took off 0 bases at V and 5 bases at J, with 8 bases between the two ends. Germline V lookup: CDR1 SGHDT, CDR2 YYEEEE. The CDR3 spans 13 residues. CDR3 nucleotides: TGTGCCAGCAGCTTGGGGATTCGGGAGACCCAGTACTTC. This encodes CASSLGIRETQYF. The entire variable domain, with the rest obtained from reference TRBV5-6 and TRBJ2-5, is as follows: DAGVTQSPTHLIKTRGQQVTLRCSPKSGHDTVSWYQQALGQGPQFIFQYYEEEERQRGNFPDRFSGHQFPNYSSELNVNALLLGDSALYLCASSLGIRETQYFGPGTRLLVL.

This rearrangement joins TRBV6-5 to TRBJ1-2; no definite D call. Germline assignment: CDR1 MNHEY and CDR2 SVGAGI. Trimming cost V 6 bases and J 2 bases, with 10 bases left between them. The CDR3 spans 13 residues. The CDR3 coding sequence is TGTGCCAGCAGGCCTGACGGAAACTATGGCTACACCTTC. Amino acids: CASRPDGNYGYTF.

This chain uses TRBV7-9 with TRBJ1-6, with TRBD1 identical over 10 bases. This CDR3 has 13 amino acids. Unmatched junction bases numbered 2, after V lost 6 bases and J lost 9 bases. CDR1 and CDR2 (germline): SEHNR, FQNEAQ (reference sequence). CDR3 residues: CASRGQGISPLHF. The CDR3 DNA reads TGTGCCAGCAGGGGACAGGGGATTTCACCCCTCCACTTT.

The chain combines TRBV7-9 with TRBJ2-4; D possibly corresponds to TRBD2 (5 bases). Trimming took 2 bases from V and 8 from J, leaving 7 bases between them. Germline lookup yields CDR1 SEHNR and CDR2 FQNEAQ (reference sequence). The CDR3 has 12 residues. The CDR3 region has the DNA TGTGCCAGCAGCTTACTGGGAGACATTCAGTACTTC. Amino acid sequence: CASSLLGDIQYF. Supplemented by reference TRBV7-9 and TRBJ2-4, the full variable domain reads DTGVSQNPRHKITKRGQNVTFRCDPISEHNRLYWYRQTLGQGPEFLTYFQNEAQLEKSRLLSDRFSAERPKGSFSTLEIQRTEQGDSAMYLCASSLLGDIQYFGAGTRLSVL.

CDR3 DNA sequence: TGCAGCGTCCAGCCCCGGGGAACGAACACTGAAGCTTTCTTT. Its translation: CSVQPRGTNTEAFF. The J gene is TRBJ1-1, the V gene TRBV29-1; unclear D gene. There are 14 residues in the CDR3. Germline V gene sequence: CDR1 SQVTM, CDR2 ANQGSEA. Deletions cut 6 bases from V and 1 base from J, with 15 bases between.

The chain combines TRBV4-1 with TRBJ2-7; D is undetermined. V was pared by 2 bases and J by 2 bases, with 16 bases between. The germline gives CDR1 MGHRA, CDR2 YSYEKL. The CDR3 totals 16 residues. CDR3 DNA sequence: TGCGCCAGCAGCCAATTTTTCTTTAGTGGCCCCTACGAGCAGTACTTC. Translated: CASSQFFFSGPYEQYF.

The V call is TRBV12-5, the J call TRBJ2-5, with 8 bases identical to TRBD1. The V gene end was trimmed by 1 base and the J gene end by 2 bases; junction bases not matched to a gene: 6. Germline loops: CDR1 LGHNT, CDR2 FRNRAP. The CDR3 has 16 amino acids. The CDR3 is CASGLGRDRSQETQYF. CDR3 nucleotide sequence: TGTGCTAGTGGTTTGGGCCGGGACAGGTCTCAAGAGACCCAGTACTTC. The variable domain in full, completed from reference TRBV12-5 and TRBJ2-5, reads DARVTQTPRHKVTEMGQEVTMRCQPILGHNTVFWYRQTMMQGLELLAYFRNRAPLDDSGMPKDRFSAEMPDATLATLKIQPSEPRDSAVYFCASGLGRDRSQETQYFGPGTRLLVL.